The 23 T cell receptor beta chains listed next were all sequenced from one sample in a study of regulatory T cells in long-lasting Graves disease listed by TCRdb under 2021. Libraries were prepared through multiplex PCR. Reads for this sample came from an Illumina HiSeq 4000. iRepertoire HTBI primers and Arm-PCR amplification of CDR3 regions were used to construct TCR beta libraries. Using fastp at Q25 and MiXCR, TCRdb reprocessed the public reads and kept productive beta chains. Entries that share a CDR3 protein sequence are merged under the most common genes and DNA. This sample is represented by roughly 500,000 distinct CDR3 sequences; less than 25% of them were singletons. Together, the top ten hold under 9% of the sample. The time point label for this specimen denotes: persistent/refractory GD, antithyroid drugs over 5 years with positive TRAb. For both TCR sequencing and RNA sequencing, RNA was extracted from PBMCs using TRIzol.

The specimen was peripheral blood mononuclear cells (PBMCs), collected when the disease was refractory, from a patient treated with antithyroid drugs. The receptors come from a female donor with Graves disease.

In this sample, this clonotype turned up a few times. The chain employs TRBV7-9 and TRBJ1-6; TRBD1 aligns across 9 bases. Germline V gene sequence: CDR1 SEHNR, CDR2 FQNEAQ (reference sequence). The CDR3 runs 16 residues. Trimming removed 5 bases from V and 9 bases from J; junction bases left unmatched: 11. Here the CDR3 DNA reads TGTGCCAGCAGCCTGATAGACGGGACAGGGACTTCACCCCTCCACTTT. This translates into CASSLIDGTGTSPLHF.

The chain couples TRBV11-2 to TRBJ2-3, with D maybe TRBD1 (6 bases). The CDR3 is 13 amino acids. In germline, CDR1 is SGHAT, CDR2 FQNNGV. V was shortened by 3 bases and J by 6 bases, with 10 bases between the two germline ends. CDR3 bases: TGTGCCAGCAGCTTCCGGGACACTGATACGCAGTATTTT. Its protein product is CASSFRDTDTQYF.

The table lists this clonotype with a few counts. The J gene is TRBJ2-6, the V gene TRBV28, with 9 bases aligning to TRBD1. V shed 5 bases and J 0 bases; nucleotides not matched to a gene: 8. Germline V gene data show CDR1 as MDHEN and CDR2 as SYDVKM. The CDR3 is made up of 18 amino acids. The CDR3 region is CASSPTGTGFSGANVLTF. DNA of the CDR3: TGTGCCAGCAGTCCGACCGGGACAGGGTTCTCTGGGGCCAACGTCCTGACTTTC.

The J gene is TRBJ2-3, the V gene TRBV5-1; weak D call: TRBD2 (6 bases). The germline V gene encodes CDR1 SGHRS and CDR2 YFSETQ. Trimming cost V 0 bases and J 5 bases, with 10 bases left between them. The CDR3 sequence is 14 residues long. CDR3: CASSLAGEGDTQYF. CDR3 sequence (DNA): TGCGCCAGCAGCTTGGCGGGAGAAGGAGATACGCAGTATTTT.

The chain links TRBV19 to TRBJ2-2, with D tentatively TRBD2 (6 bases). The CDR3 runs 16 residues. V was cut by 3 bases and J by 6 bases, with 17 bases left in between. From germline, CDR1 is LNHDA and CDR2 SQIVND (reference sequence). The DNA of the CDR3 is TGTGCCAGTAGTATCCCTGTCGCGGGGCGGCCCGGGGAGCTGTTTTTT. This gives the protein CASSIPVAGRPGELFF.

As for this clonotype: A junction end diverges from the germline sequence, so it may reflect a read error. The genes are TRBV20-1 and TRBJ2-7; D is unclear. Germline V gives CDR1 DFQATT, CDR2 SNEGSKA (reference sequence). The CDR3 sequence is 13 residues long. The CDR3 DNA follows: TGCAGTGCCCCTGACCGAAGCTCCTACGAGCAGCACTTC. Its protein product is CSAPDRSSYEQHF.

The rearrangement joins TRBV3-1 to TRBJ2-7, with 10 bases that match TRBD1. Trimming cost V 7 bases and J 2 bases; bases outside gene matches: 5. The CDR3 runs to 14 residues. Per germline, CDR1 LGHDT and CDR2 YNNKEL (reference sequence). The DNA for the CDR3 is TGTGCCAGCAAAAAGACAGGGGGCCCCTACGAGCAGTACTTC. Its protein product is CASKKTGGPYEQYF.

This clonotype was counted ten times or more. The rearrangement uses TRBV5-5 and TRBJ2-2; possible D gene TRBD2, 6 bases. CDR3 length equals 14 residues. The V end was cut by 4 bases, the J end by 6 bases, with 13 bases between. From germline, CDR1 is SGHKS and CDR2 YYEKEE (reference sequence). The CDR3 loop reads CASSKTSFAGELFF. In nucleotides, the CDR3 is TGTGCCAGCAGCAAGACTAGTTTCGCCGGGGAGCTGTTTTTT.

The rearrangement uses TRBV19 and TRBJ2-6, with 7 bases fitting TRBD1. Trimming removed 0 bases from V and 0 bases from J; junction bases left unmatched: 2. Per the germline V gene, CDR1 is LNHDA and CDR2 is SQIVND (reference sequence). The CDR3 spans 17 residues. The CDR3 sequence: CASSIETGVSGANVLTF. Here the CDR3 DNA reads TGTGCCAGTAGTATAGAAACAGGGGTCTCTGGGGCCAACGTCCTGACTTTC. The full variable domain, rest sourced from reference TRBV19 and TRBJ2-6, is DGGITQSPKYLFRKEGQNVTLSCEQNLNHDAMYWYRQDPGQGLRLIYYSQIVNDFQKGDIAEGYSVSREKKESFPLTVTSAQKNPTAFYLCASSIETGVSGANVLTFGAGSRLTVL.

The chain carries TRBV12-3 or TRBV12-4 and TRBJ2-3, with no clear D. This CDR3 is 12 amino acids long. With 3 bases removed from V and 3 bases from J, the gap between germline ends came to 4 bases. The CDR3 DNA follows: TGTGCCAGCAGTTTTGTTACAGATACGCAGTATTTT. As protein: CASSFVTDTQYF.

The chain is built from TRBV12-3 or TRBV12-4 and TRBJ1-1; D unresolved. V dropped 1 base and J dropped 11 bases, with 14 bases sitting between them. The CDR3 extends over 13 amino acids. This CDR3 reads CASSLGSGISAFF. The CDR3 DNA reads as TGTGCCAGCAGTTTAGGTTCCGGCATTTCTGCTTTCTTT.

On this clonotype: Given a much more abundant clone one base away, this may be a read error. The CDR3 region is CASSLYRGSGNTEAFF. CDR3 nucleotides: TGCGCCAGCAGCCTATATCGAGGATCGGGTAACACTGAAGCTTTCTTT. The chain uses TRBV5-1 and TRBJ1-1; D is unclear. Germline values: CDR1 SGHRS, CDR2 YFSETQ. V lost 4 bases to trimming and J lost 2 bases, with 18 bases between them. The CDR3 runs to 16 residues.

This clonotype was counted at least ten times. CDR3 DNA: TGTGCCAGCAGCCCCGGACAGGGAGGTGAAAAACTGTTTTTT. It is translated as CASSPGQGGEKLFF. The chain has TRBV7-8 and TRBJ1-4; 8 bases are a match to TRBD1. Germline CDR1 reads SGHVS; CDR2 reads FQNEAQ. CDR3 length: 14 residues. The V segment lost 5 bases and the J segment 7 bases; nucleotides outside the gene matches: 6.

This clonotype occurred many times. V gene TRBV27 combines with J gene TRBJ2-7; D remains ambiguous. CDR3 length equals 13 residues. The ends were cut back, 9 bases at V and 5 bases at J, with 17 bases in the middle. The germline V gene has CDR1 MNHEY and CDR2 SMNVEV (reference sequence). Written as DNA, the CDR3 is TGTGCCAGTCGTTCCTCTGGGTTCCACGAGCAGTACTTC. This codes for CASRSSGFHEQYF.

The V gene is TRBV14, the J gene TRBJ2-7; no firm D call. This CDR3 comprises 15 residues. V dropped 1 base and J dropped 0 bases, with 10 bases sitting between them. Germline V gene sequence: CDR1 SGHDN, CDR2 FVKESK. CDR3 residues: CASSQGEGRSYEQYF. The CDR3 nucleotides are TGTGCCAGCAGCCAAGGCGAAGGGCGCTCCTACGAGCAGTACTTC.

As to this clonotype: The CDR3 does not close with the conserved phenylalanine or tryptophan, likely indicating a read error. The V gene is TRBV7-9, the J gene TRBJ2-5, with 7 nucleotides matching TRBD1. The germline V gene encodes CDR1 SEHNR and CDR2 FQNEAQ (reference sequence). The CDR3 extends over 14 amino acids. V lost 7 bases and J lost 5; bases outside the gene matches: 10. CDR3 DNA sequence: TGTGCCAGCACGCCGACAGGGATGGGGGAGACCCAGTACCTC. Protein: CASTPTGMGETQYL.

This clonotype appeared many times. The chain links TRBV6-5 to TRBJ2-1; D is undetermined. CDR3 length: 12 amino acids. V dropped 2 bases and J dropped 7 bases, with 6 bases sitting between them. CDR1 is MNHEY, CDR2 SVGAGI, per germline. The CDR3 nucleotides are TGTGCCAGCAGTTACAGAACAAATGAGCAGTTCTTC. Translating gives CASSYRTNEQFF.

Only a few counts were recorded for this clonotype. The rearrangement links TRBV7-3 to TRBJ2-1; D remains ambiguous. V was cut by 4 bases and J by 0 bases, with 10 bases left in between. Germline V CDR1 and CDR2: SGHTA, FQGTGA. The CDR3 covers 15 residues. The CDR3 DNA is TGTGCCAGCAGCTCCATAACAAGCTCCTACAATGAGCAGTTCTTC. Translating it yields CASSSITSSYNEQFF.

V gene TRBV3-1 combines with J gene TRBJ1-6; 10 bases agree with TRBD1. The trim removed 0 bases at V and 2 bases at J, leaving 7 bases unmatched. Per germline, CDR1 LGHDT and CDR2 YNNKEL (reference sequence). The CDR3 contains 19 residues. The CDR3 protein is CASSQDPGQGVTYNSPLHF. The CDR3 DNA reads TGTGCCAGCAGCCAAGATCCCGGACAGGGGGTCACCTATAATTCACCCCTCCACTTT.

This clonotype appeared a single time. This chain joins TRBV7-3 and TRBJ2-7, with 10 bases aligning to TRBD2. The CDR3 covers 15 residues. The J segment lost 7 bases and the V segment lost 5 bases, leaving 11 bases of the junction unmatched. Looked up from germline, CDR1 is SGHTA and CDR2 is FQGTGA. CDR3: CASSPLAGGPEEQYF. In nucleotides, the CDR3 is TGTGCCAGCAGCCCTTTAGCGGGAGGTCCTGAGGAGCAGTACTTC.

This clonotype has ten or more counts. The chain joins TRBV30 to TRBJ2-4; no definite D call. CDR3 length: 14 residues. The V gene's germline CDR1 is GTSNPN and CDR2 SVGIG (reference sequence). With 5 bases removed from V and 8 bases from J, the gap between germline ends came to 19 bases. The CDR3 nucleotides read TGTGCCTGGGGCGAGGACCCCCGGGCGGACATTCAGTACTTC. It codes for CAWGEDPRADIQYF.

In the case of this clonotype: A much larger clone is a single base away; this may be a read error. The gene calls are TRBV3-1 and TRBJ1-5; D is unclear. Germline assignment: CDR1 LGHDT and CDR2 YNNKEL (reference sequence). This CDR3 has 11 residues. The CDR3 nucleotides read TGTGCCCGCAGCCAAGATGGTCTCCAGCATTTT. Translated: CARSQDGLQHF.

This chain links TRBV7-3 with TRBJ2-5; 8 bases align to TRBD1. V lost 4 bases to trimming and J lost 5 bases; unmatched junction nucleotides: 6. The CDR3 has 14 residues. Germline values: CDR1 SGHTA, CDR2 FQGTGA. This CDR3 reads CASSSRTGSETQYF. CDR3 coding DNA: TGTGCCAGCAGCTCTAGGACAGGGTCGGAGACCCAGTACTTC.